This T cell receptor beta chain was retrieved from a study of Ad26.COV2.S vaccination and SARS-CoV-2 variants. Overall study findings and caveats: A substantial breadth of spike-specific CD8+ and CD4+ T cell responses after vaccination has been reported.

Assay: immunoSEQ multiplex PCR; the TCRdb copy retains only in-frame clones and omits some. Of over 450,000 clones in the sample, about nine tenths are singletons; the top ten hold more than 1.5%. A remark on this clone: Its antigen is not known.

V was cut by 6 bases and J by 4 bases, with 6 bases left in between. In germline, CDR1 is MDHEN, CDR2 SYDVKM. The length of the CDR3 is 11 residues. Treatment specified: approximately 18 received Ad26.COV2.S at low or high dose, single or two shots; about 5 received placebo; per-sample allocation not given. The samples date from day 63 after the first vaccine or placebo injection. Immunization relied on an Ad26 vector, which expressed Wuhan-strain SARS-CoV-2 spike. The sequencing used peripheral blood, collected in a trial of Ad26.COV2.S vaccine versus placebo. The receptor was isolated from a person between 18 and 59 years old who received the Ad26.COV2.S COVID-19 vaccine or a placebo. This rearrangement joins TRBV28 to TRBJ1-1, with D unresolved. CDR3 residues: CASRRVTEAFF. CDR3 nucleotides: TGTGCCAGCAGAAGGGTCACTGAAGCTTTCTTT. The variable domain in full, with the rest retrieved from reference TRBV28 and TRBJ1-1, is DVKVTQSSRYLVKRTGEKVFLECVQDMDHENMFWYRQDPGLGLRLIYFSYDVKMKEKGDIPEGYSVSREKKERFSLILESASTNQTSMYLCASRRVTEAFFGQGTRLTVV.